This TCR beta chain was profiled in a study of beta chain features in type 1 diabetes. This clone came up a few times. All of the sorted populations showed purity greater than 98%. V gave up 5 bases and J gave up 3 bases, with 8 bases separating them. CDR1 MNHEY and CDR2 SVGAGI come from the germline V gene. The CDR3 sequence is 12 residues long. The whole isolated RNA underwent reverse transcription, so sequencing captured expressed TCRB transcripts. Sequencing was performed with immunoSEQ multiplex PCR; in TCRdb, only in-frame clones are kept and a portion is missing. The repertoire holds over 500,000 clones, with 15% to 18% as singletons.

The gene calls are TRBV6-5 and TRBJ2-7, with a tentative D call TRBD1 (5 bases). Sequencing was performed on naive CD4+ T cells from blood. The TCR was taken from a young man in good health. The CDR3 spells CASSPTVYEQYF. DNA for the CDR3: TGTGCCAGCAGTCCGACAGTCTACGAGCAGTACTTC.